This T cell receptor beta chain was sequenced during a study of identical twins. General observations from the study: Models underestimated out-of-frame TCR alpha sharing in monozygotic twins. The study reached conclusions through statistical analysis that was cross-sectional, not following the same donors. Where beta out-of-frame sequences were concerned, excess twin sharing was weaker. Those out-of-frame alpha sequences shared by twins showed an excess of low generation probability.

TCRdb reprocessed the 5' RACE reads with MiXCR, giving one entry per CDR3 protein. In the table there are 1.5 million to 2 million distinct CDR3 sequences, under 35% of which are singletons. Germline V gene sequence: CDR1 LNHNV, CDR2 YYDKDF (reference sequence). The CDR3 has 14 amino acids. In regard to this clonotype: The antigen remains undetermined.

The TCR originated in a newborn girl in good health. Sequenced input: cord blood. This chain joins TRBV15 and TRBJ2-5; D unresolved. The tail of the sequence fits TRBJ2-7 better, so the J call may be wrong. CDR3: CATSRVHGPYEQYF. The CDR3 nucleotides read TGTGCCACCAGCAGAGTCCACGGCCCCTACGAGCAGTACTTC.